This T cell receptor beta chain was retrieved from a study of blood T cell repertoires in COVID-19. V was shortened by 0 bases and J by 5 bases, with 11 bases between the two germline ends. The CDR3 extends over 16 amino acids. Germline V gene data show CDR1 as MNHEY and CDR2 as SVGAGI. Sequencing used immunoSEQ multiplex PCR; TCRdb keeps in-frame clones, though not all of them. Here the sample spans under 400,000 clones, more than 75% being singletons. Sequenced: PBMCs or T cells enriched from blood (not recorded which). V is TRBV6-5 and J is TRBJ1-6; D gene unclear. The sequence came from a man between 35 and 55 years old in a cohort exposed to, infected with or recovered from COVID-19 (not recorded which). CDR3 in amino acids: CASSYSTGVHNSPLHF. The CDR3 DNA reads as TGTGCCAGCAGTTACTCGACCGGGGTGCATAATTCACCCCTCCACTTT.